Below are 17 T cell receptor beta chains sequenced from a single sample in a study of HIV-infected patients and healthy controls. MiXCR was run by TCRdb on the 5' RACE reads, yielding one entry per CDR3 protein. The sample lists roughly 70,000 distinct CDR3 sequences; approximately 15% were seen once. Sequenced sample: CD4+ T cells from blood. All receptors come from a human donor in good health.

In this sample, this clonotype turned up a few times. The V and J genes are TRBV6-2 or TRBV6-3 and TRBJ2-7; D uncertain. Trimming left V 2 bases short and J 6 bases short, with 8 bases between. Looked up from germline, CDR1 is MNHEY and CDR2 is SVGEGT. The CDR3 is made up of 12 amino acids. For the CDR3, the DNA is TGTGCCAGCAGTTACCCCGATCGCGAGCAGTACTTC. Its protein is CASSYPDREQYF.

This clonotype was counted a few times. The V gene is TRBV6-2 or TRBV6-3, the J gene TRBJ2-5; 9 bases agree with TRBD2. The V gene's germline CDR1 is MNHEY and CDR2 SVGEGT. Losses at the gene ends were 7 bases for V and 2 bases for J; bases not matched to a gene: 5. The CDR3 totals 14 residues. The CDR3 is CASTGLALQETQYF. Here the CDR3 DNA reads TGTGCCAGCACGGGACTAGCCTTACAAGAGACCCAGTACTTC.

The gene calls are TRBV29-1 and TRBJ2-5; 7 bases map to TRBD1. V lost 3 bases and J lost 3; bases outside the gene matches: 4. There are 13 residues in the CDR3. Germline V gives CDR1 SQVTM, CDR2 ANQGSEA. The CDR3 loop is CSVDRDSEETQYF. The CDR3 DNA reads TGCAGCGTTGACAGGGACAGCGAAGAGACCCAGTACTTC.

The sample holds a few counts of this clonotype. The V and J genes are TRBV6-5 and TRBJ2-2; unclear D gene. The CDR3 is 15 residues long. V was clipped by 0 bases and J by 0 bases, with 5 bases between them. The germline V gene has CDR1 MNHEY and CDR2 SVGAGI. Here the CDR3 DNA reads TGTGCCAGCAGTTACTCGCGCCCGAACACCGGGGAGCTGTTTTTT. Protein sequence: CASSYSRPNTGELFF.

CDR3 nucleotide sequence: TGTGCCAGCAGCACTGGACTGCGCGGGAGGGGAGCGGAGACCCAGTACTTC. This translates into CASSTGLRGRGAETQYF. The chain couples TRBV7-9 to TRBJ2-5; 9 nucleotides align to TRBD2. The V gene's germline CDR1 is SEHNR and CDR2 FQNEAQ (reference sequence). V was clipped by 5 bases and J by 5 bases; unmatched bases: 15. This CDR3 has 17 amino acids.

This clonotype was observed a handful of times. This chain links TRBV20-1 with TRBJ1-3; D might be TRBD1 (6 bases). There are 16 residues in the CDR3. The germline gives CDR1 DFQATT, CDR2 SNEGSKA (reference sequence). Trimming shortened V by 7 bases and J by 1 base, and 20 bases separated the two germline ends. This CDR3 reads CSVIQGAGLSGNTIYF. In DNA, the CDR3 is TGCAGTGTAATACAGGGAGCTGGCCTATCTGGAAACACCATATATTTT.

This clonotype was seen many times. The CDR3 loop is CASSLGSLGEQYF. For the CDR3, the DNA is TGTGCCAGCAGTTTAGGATCCCTGGGCGAGCAGTACTTC. The rearrangement links TRBV6-2 or TRBV6-3 to TRBJ2-7; D is unclear. The V end lost 4 bases, the J end lost 6 bases, and 13 bases lay between the germline ends. CDR3 length: 13 residues. Germline V gene data show CDR1 as MNHEY and CDR2 as SVGEGT.

The CDR3 DNA is TGCGCCAGCGGGACTAGCGGGGGCCGGAGTTCCAATGAGCAGTTCTTC. It is translated as CASGTSGGRSSNEQFF. This chain links TRBV10-2 with TRBJ2-1; TRBD2 matches 14 bases. Germline values: CDR1 WSHSY, CDR2 SAAADI. This CDR3 region has 16 residues. Trimming cost V 8 bases and J 6 bases; bases outside gene matches: 9.

The rearrangement uses TRBV7-9 and TRBJ1-2; a weak D match, TRBD1 (5 bases). The germline CDR1 and CDR2 sequences are SEHNR and FQNEAQ (reference sequence). Trimming left V 5 bases short and J 6 bases short, with 16 bases between. The CDR3 totals 14 residues. CDR3 amino acids: CASSLLGGADGYTF. The CDR3 DNA follows: TGTGCCAGCAGCCTCCTTGGAGGGGCTGATGGCTACACCTTC.

V is TRBV28 and J is TRBJ2-3, with D uncertain. Germline V lookup: CDR1 MDHEN, CDR2 SYDVKM. Between the trimmed V and J ends, which lost 4 bases and 2 bases, there was a span of 13 bases. The length of the CDR3 is 15 residues. CDR3 nucleotide sequence: TGTGCCAGCAGTTCCCGTGGAGCTGTCACAGATACGCAGTATTTT. This translates into CASSSRGAVTDTQYF.

This clonotype was picked up many times. V is TRBV2 and J is TRBJ2-2; 11 bases map to TRBD2. CDR1 and CDR2 from the germline V gene are SNHLY and FYNNEI. Losses at the gene ends were 8 bases for V and 7 bases for J; bases not matched to a gene: 9. This CDR3 is 15 amino acids long. The CDR3 nucleotides read TGTGCCAGCGCGAGGACTAGCGGGTCGGGCGGGGAGCTGTTTTTT. It encodes CASARTSGSGGELFF.

This clonotype appeared a single time. The rearrangement uses TRBV7-2 and TRBJ2-7, with D possibly matching TRBD1 (7 bases). CDR1 and CDR2 from the germline V gene are SGHTA and FQGNSA. V lost 4 bases, J lost 5 bases, and 15 bases lay in between. The CDR3 loop spans 14 amino acids. This chain's CDR3 is CASSSTGRKDEQYF. The CDR3 nucleotides are TGTGCCAGCAGCTCGACAGGGAGGAAGGACGAGCAGTACTTC.

Only a few counts were recorded for this clonotype. The chain uses TRBV20-1 and TRBJ2-2; D is unresolved. Germline V gives CDR1 DFQATT, CDR2 SNEGSKA (reference sequence). The ends were cut back, 3 bases at V and 4 bases at J, with 12 bases in the middle. There are 14 residues in the CDR3. CDR3 nucleotide sequence: TGCAGTGCTAGGGCCTCCATAGGCACCGGGGAGCTGTTTTTT. It translates to CSARASIGTGELFF.

In its sample, this clonotype was seen a few times. The V and J genes are TRBV24-1 and TRBJ2-3, with D unresolved. CDR1 KGHDR and CDR2 SFDVKD come from the germline V gene. Trimming shortened V by 8 bases and J by 1 base, and 15 bases separated the two germline ends. This CDR3 contains 15 residues. This CDR3 is CATMSASVGTDTQYF. DNA for the CDR3: TGTGCCACCATGTCAGCCAGCGTGGGCACAGATACGCAGTATTTT.

This clonotype was observed a handful of times. This sequence joins TRBV7-3 and TRBJ1-5; tentative D call: TRBD1 (5 bases). Germline assignment: CDR1 SGHTA and CDR2 FQGTGA. V shed 5 bases and J shed 4 bases, with 9 bases lying between them. The CDR3 length is 13 residues. The CDR3 is CASSLQENQPQHF. The CDR3 DNA reads TGTGCCAGCAGCCTACAGGAGAATCAGCCCCAGCATTTT.

The gene calls are TRBV3-1 and TRBJ1-6, with 7 bases aligning to TRBD1. The CDR3 is 15 amino acids. V shed 7 bases, J shed 10 bases, and the junction held 13 bases outside the gene matches. Germline V gene sequence: CDR1 LGHDT, CDR2 YNNKEL (reference sequence). CDR3 sequence (DNA): TGTGCCAGCAAACTAGAAGGGACAGTGAGGTCACCCCTCCACTTT. Translated, it gives CASKLEGTVRSPLHF.

Many counts were recorded for this clonotype. The genes are TRBV29-1 and TRBJ2-5, with 16 positions matching TRBD2. Germline V gene data show CDR1 as SQVTM and CDR2 as ANQGSEA. With 4 bases clipped from V and 5 bases from J, the junction kept 4 bases outside the gene matches. The CDR3 has 15 amino acids. The CDR3 DNA is TGCAGCGTTGCGGGACTAGCGGGGGGGCCGGAGACCCAGTACTTC. Its protein product is CSVAGLAGGPETQYF.